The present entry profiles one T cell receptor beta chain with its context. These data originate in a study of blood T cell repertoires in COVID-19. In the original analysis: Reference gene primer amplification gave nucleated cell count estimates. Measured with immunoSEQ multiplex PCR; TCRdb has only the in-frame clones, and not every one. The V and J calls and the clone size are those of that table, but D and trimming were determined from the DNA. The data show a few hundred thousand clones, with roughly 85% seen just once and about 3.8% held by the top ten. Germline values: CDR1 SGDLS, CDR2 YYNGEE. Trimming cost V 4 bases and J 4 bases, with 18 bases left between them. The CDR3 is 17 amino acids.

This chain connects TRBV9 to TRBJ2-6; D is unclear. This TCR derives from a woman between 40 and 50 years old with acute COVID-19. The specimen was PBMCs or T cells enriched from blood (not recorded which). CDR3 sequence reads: CASSYQTTGFGANVLTF. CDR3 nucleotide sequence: TGTGCCAGCAGCTACCAAACGACTGGCTTCGGGGCCAACGTCCTGACTTTC.